This TCR beta chain came from a study of blood T cell repertoires in COVID-19. Across the study: The United States, Italy and Spain were the sources of the acute and convalescent COVID-19 samples. T cells, B-cell-depleted T cells, or PBMCs provided the cDNA or gDNA that served as material.

This CDR3 contains 17 residues. Germline V CDR1 and CDR2: SGHRS, YFSETQ. The junction had 13 bases not matched to a gene; V was cut back by 2 bases and J by 6 bases. Authors' data handling: Reference gene primers were amplified, and this amplification served to estimate nucleated cell counts. TCRdb keeps only in-frame clones here, not all; method: immunoSEQ multiplex PCR. The V and J calls and clone size come from that table; D and trimming were worked out from the DNA. Here the sample spans 20,000 to 30,000 clones, more than 70% being singletons. The source is a human donor with active COVID-19. The donor label of this sample is uncertain. The sequenced sample consisted of peripheral blood. The chain couples TRBV5-1 to TRBJ2-2; TRBD1 agrees at 7 bases. CDR3 nucleotides: TGCGCCAGCAGCTTTAATATGAGGGGGCGAACGTCCGGGGAGCTGTTTTTT. Translation: CASSFNMRGRTSGELFF.